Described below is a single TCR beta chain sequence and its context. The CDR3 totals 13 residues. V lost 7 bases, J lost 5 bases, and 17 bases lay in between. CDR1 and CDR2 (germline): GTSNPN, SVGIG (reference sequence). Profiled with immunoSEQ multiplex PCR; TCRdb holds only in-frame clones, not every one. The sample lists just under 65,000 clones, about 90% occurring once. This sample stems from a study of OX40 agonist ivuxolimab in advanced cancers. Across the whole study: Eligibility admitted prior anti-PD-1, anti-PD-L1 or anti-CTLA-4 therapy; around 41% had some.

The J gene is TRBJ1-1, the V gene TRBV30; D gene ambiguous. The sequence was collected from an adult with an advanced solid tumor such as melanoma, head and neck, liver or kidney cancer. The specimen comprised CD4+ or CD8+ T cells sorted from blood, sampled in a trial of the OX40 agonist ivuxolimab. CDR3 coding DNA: TGTGCCTATATAAGGCAGGAAGTAACTGAAGCTTTCTTT. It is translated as CAYIRQEVTEAFF.